This TCR beta chain was recovered during a study of blood T cell repertoires in COVID-19. Study at large: Samples came from the United States, Italy and Spain, spanning acute and convalescent COVID-19. Sources were T cells, B-cell-depleted T cells, or PBMCs; the material itself was cDNA or gDNA.

CDR1 is SGHAT and CDR2 is FQNNGV in the germline V gene. V dropped 5 bases and J dropped 6; count of bases not matched to a gene: 2. The CDR3 loop spans 13 amino acids. The protocol was immunoSEQ multiplex PCR, while the TCRdb copy is restricted to in-frame clones and leaves out a portion. This table holds hundreds of thousands of clones, roughly 80% found once. The sequencing sample was made of peripheral blood. The chain has TRBV11-2 and TRBJ2-7, with TRBD2 matching 12 bases. This clonotype was sampled from an elderly woman with active or convalescent COVID-19. The CDR3 nucleotides are TGTGCCAGCAGCCCGGGACTAGCGGGCGAGCAGTACTTC. Translating gives CASSPGLAGEQYF.